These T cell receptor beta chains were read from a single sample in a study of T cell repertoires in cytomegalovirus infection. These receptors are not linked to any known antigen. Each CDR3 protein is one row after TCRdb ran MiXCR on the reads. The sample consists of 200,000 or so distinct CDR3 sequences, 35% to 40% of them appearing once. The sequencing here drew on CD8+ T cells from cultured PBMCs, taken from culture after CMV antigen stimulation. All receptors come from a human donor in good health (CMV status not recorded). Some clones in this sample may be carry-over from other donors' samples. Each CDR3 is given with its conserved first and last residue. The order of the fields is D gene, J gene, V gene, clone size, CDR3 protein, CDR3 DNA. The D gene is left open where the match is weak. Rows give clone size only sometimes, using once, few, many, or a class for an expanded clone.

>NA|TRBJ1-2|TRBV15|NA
CATSRRTANYGYTF
TGTGCCACCAGCAGACGGACGGCTAACTATGGCTACACCTTC
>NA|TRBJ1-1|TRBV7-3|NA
CASSLNPAQGNTEAFF
TGTGCCAGCAGCTTAAATCCGGCACAGGGAAACACTGAAGCTTTCTTT
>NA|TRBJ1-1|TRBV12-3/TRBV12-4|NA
CASRYEQGMSSAFF
TGTGCCAGCAGGTACGAACAGGGAATGAGTTCAGCTTTCTTT
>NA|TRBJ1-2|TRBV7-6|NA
CASSLTGRDGYTF
TGTGCCAGCAGCTTAACAGGCAGGGATGGCTACACCTTC
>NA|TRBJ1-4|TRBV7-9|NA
CASSLSGTQEKLFF
TGTGCCAGCAGCCTTTCAGGGACCCAAGAAAAACTGTTTTTT
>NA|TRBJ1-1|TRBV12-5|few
CASVETEAFF
TGTGCTAGTGTGGAAACTGAAGCTTTCTTT
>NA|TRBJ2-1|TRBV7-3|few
CASSSGMLGYNEQFF
TGTGCCAGCAGCTCGGGGATGCTAGGGTACAATGAGCAGTTCTTC
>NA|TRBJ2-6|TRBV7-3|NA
CASSLTRGRGANVLTF
TGTGCCAGCAGCTTAACGCGAGGGAGGGGGGCCAACGTCCTGACTTTC
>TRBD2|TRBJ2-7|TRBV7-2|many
CASSFSGLADSYEQYF
TGTGCCAGCTCCTTTAGCGGCCTAGCGGACTCCTACGAGCAGTACTTC
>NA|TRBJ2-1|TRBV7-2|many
CASSLVGAGDEQFF
TGTGCCAGCAGCTTAGTAGGGGCCGGTGATGAGCAGTTCTTC
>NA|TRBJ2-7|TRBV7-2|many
CASSLAGNLYF
TGTGCCAGCAGCTTAGCGGGGAACCTGTACTTC
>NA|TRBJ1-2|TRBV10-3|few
CATQGQSRNYGYTF
TGTGCCACCCAAGGACAGTCAAGGAACTATGGCTACACCTTC
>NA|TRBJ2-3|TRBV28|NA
CASSFHRIQGNTDTQYF
TGTGCCAGCAGTTTCCACCGGATACAGGGAAACACAGATACGCAGTATTTT
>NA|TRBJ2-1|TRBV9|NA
CASSPWVANEQFF
TGTGCCAGCAGCCCCTGGGTAGCAAATGAGCAGTTCTTC
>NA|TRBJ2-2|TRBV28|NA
CASSLAAGIAGELFF
TGTGCCAGCAGTTTAGCGGCAGGGATCGCCGGGGAGCTGTTTTTT
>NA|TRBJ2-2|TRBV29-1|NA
CSVGGTLNTGELFF
TGCAGCGTTGGGGGGACTTTGAACACCGGGGAGCTGTTTTTT
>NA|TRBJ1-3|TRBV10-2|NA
CASSEGREGGSNTIYF
TGCGCCAGCAGTGAGGGGCGGGAAGGCGGGAGTAACACCATATATTTT
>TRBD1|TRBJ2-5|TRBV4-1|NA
CASSRTGGRETQYF
TGCGCCAGCAGCAGGACAGGGGGCCGGGAGACCCAGTACTTC
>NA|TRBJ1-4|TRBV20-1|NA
CSAPRSTGGEKLFF
TGCAGTGCTCCCCGGTCCACTGGGGGTGAAAAACTGTTTTTT
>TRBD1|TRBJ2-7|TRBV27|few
CASSQQGAEQYF
TGTGCCAGCAGTCAACAGGGGGCCGAGCAGTACTTC
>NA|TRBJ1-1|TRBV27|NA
CASRQRGLNTEAFF
TGTGCCAGCCGACAGAGGGGCCTCAACACTGAAGCTTTCTTT
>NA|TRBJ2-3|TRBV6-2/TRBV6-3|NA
CASFRAADTDTQYF
TGTGCCAGCTTCCGTGCCGCGGACACAGATACGCAGTATTTT
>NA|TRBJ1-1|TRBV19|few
CASSMGPEAFF
TGTGCCAGTAGTATGGGGCCTGAAGCTTTCTTT
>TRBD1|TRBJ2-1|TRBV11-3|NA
CASSPGQGVPYNEQFF
TGTGCCAGCAGCCCGGGACAGGGGGTGCCCTACAATGAGCAGTTCTTC
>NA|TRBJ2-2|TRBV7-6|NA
CASSPKGNTGELFF
TGTGCCAGCAGCCCTAAGGGGAACACCGGGGAGCTGTTTTTT
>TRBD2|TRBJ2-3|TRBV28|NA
CATFATSGEGDTQYF
TGTGCCACGTTTGCGACTAGCGGGGAAGGGGATACGCAGTATTTT
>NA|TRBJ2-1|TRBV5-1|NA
CASSLVTGSGYNEQFF
TGCGCCAGCAGCTTGGTTACGGGGTCGGGCTACAATGAGCAGTTCTTC
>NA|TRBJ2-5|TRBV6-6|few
CASNSGQSEETQYF
TGTGCCAGCAACTCAGGACAGTCCGAGGAGACCCAGTACTTC
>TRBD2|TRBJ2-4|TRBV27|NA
CASSLYGGGIKNIQYF
TGTGCCAGCAGTTTATATGGCGGGGGGATAAAAAACATTCAGTACTTC
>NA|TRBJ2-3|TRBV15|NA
CATSSFQAASPTDTQYF
TGTGCCACCAGCAGTTTCCAGGCGGCGTCCCCCACAGATACGCAGTATTTT
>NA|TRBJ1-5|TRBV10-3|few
CAISESGPGNQPQHF
TGTGCCATCAGTGAGTCGGGACCGGGCAATCAGCCCCAGCATTTT
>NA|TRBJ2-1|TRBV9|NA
CASSPDPGRKHNEQFF
TGTGCCAGCAGCCCCGACCCGGGCCGAAAACACAATGAGCAGTTCTTC
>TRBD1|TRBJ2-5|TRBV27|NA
CASSSKTGPYQETQYF
TGTGCCAGCAGTTCCAAGACAGGGCCGTACCAAGAGACCCAGTACTTC
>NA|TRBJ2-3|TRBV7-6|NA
CARSLAGSPADTPYF
TGTGCCAGAAGCTTAGCTGGAAGTCCAGCAGATACGCCGTATTTT
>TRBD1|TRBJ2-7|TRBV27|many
CASSLGQAASYEQYF
TGTGCCAGCAGTTTAGGACAGGCCGCCTCCTACGAGCAGTACTTC
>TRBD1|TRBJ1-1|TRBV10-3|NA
CAISGDRTEAFF
TGTGCCATCAGTGGGGACAGAACTGAAGCTTTCTTT
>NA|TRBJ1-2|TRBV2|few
CASSVVGRDGYTF
TGTGCCAGCAGTGTAGTGGGTCGAGATGGCTACACCTTC
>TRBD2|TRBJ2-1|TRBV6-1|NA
CASTLREGINEQFF
TGTGCCAGCACCCTCCGGGAGGGGATCAATGAGCAGTTCTTC
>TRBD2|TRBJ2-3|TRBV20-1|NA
CSARDWGGSTDTQYF
TGCAGTGCTAGAGATTGGGGAGGGAGCACAGATACGCAGTATTTT
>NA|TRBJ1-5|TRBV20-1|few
CSASGSYSNQPQHF
TGCAGTGCTAGCGGTTCCTATAGCAATCAGCCCCAGCATTTT
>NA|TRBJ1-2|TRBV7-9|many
CASSLGVLRARYGYTF
TGTGCCAGCAGCTTAGGGGTACTAAGGGCTCGCTATGGCTACACCTTC
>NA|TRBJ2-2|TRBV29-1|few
CSASGHTNTGELFF
TGCAGCGCCTCGGGACATACGAACACCGGGGAGCTGTTTTTT
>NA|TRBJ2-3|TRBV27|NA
CASSFLWSGASTDTQYF
TGTGCCAGCAGTTTTCTCTGGTCAGGGGCTAGCACAGATACGCAGTATTTT
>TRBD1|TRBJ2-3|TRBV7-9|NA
CARKQGWDTQYF
TGTGCCAGGAAACAGGGGTGGGATACGCAGTATTTT
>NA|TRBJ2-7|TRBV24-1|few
CATSPYAGRRYEQYF
TGTGCCACCAGCCCTTATGCGGGGCGCCGCTACGAGCAGTACTTC
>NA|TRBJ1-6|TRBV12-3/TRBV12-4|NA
CASSFSGGNSPLHF
TGTGCCAGCAGTTTTAGCGGGGGTAATTCACCCCTCCACTTT